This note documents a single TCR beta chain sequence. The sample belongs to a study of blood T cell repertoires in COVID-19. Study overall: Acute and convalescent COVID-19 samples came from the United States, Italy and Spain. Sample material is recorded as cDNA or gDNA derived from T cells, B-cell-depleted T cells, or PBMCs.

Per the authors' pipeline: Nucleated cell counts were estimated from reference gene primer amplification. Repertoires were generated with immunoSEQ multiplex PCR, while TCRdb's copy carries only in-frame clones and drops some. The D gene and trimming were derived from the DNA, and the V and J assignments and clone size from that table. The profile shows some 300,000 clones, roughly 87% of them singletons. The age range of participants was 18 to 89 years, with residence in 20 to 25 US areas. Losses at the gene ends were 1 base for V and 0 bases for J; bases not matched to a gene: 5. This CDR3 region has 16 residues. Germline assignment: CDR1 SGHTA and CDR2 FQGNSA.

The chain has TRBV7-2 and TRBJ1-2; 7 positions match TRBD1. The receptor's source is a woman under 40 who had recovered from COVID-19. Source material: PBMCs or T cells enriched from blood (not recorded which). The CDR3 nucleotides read TGTGCCAGCAGCTTAGGGGGGACAGCAGCTAACTATGGCTACACCTTC. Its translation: CASSLGGTAANYGYTF.